A single sample gave rise to the 32 T cell receptor beta chains below, sequenced in a study of molecular identifiers for immune sequencing clone quantification. MiXCR was run by TCRdb on the PCR reads, yielding one entry per CDR3 protein. Here the sample spans hundreds of thousands of distinct CDR3 sequences, about 25% being singletons. The sequenced material came from naive CD8+ T cells from blood, with Jurkat cell RNA spiked in. Subset in this sample: FACS-sorted CD8+CD4-CCR7+CD45RA+ naive T cells. These receptors were obtained from a human donor in good health. Some libraries in this study had Jurkat cell RNA spiked in.

There are many counts of this clonotype. The J gene is TRBJ1-1, the V gene TRBV29-1; TRBD1 matches at 8 bases. CDR1 is SQVTM and CDR2 is ANQGSEA in the germline V gene. V was pared by 6 bases and J by 3 bases, with 6 bases of the junction left unmatched. This CDR3 has 13 amino acids. The CDR3 coding sequence is TGCAGCGTCTACAGGGGGTCTTACACTGAAGCTTTCTTT. Its translation: CSVYRGSYTEAFF.

This clonotype was seen a few times. One end of the junction varies from germline; a read error may be responsible. The J gene is TRBJ2-5, the V gene TRBV5-3; D ambiguous. TRBV5-3 is noted as an ORF with a role that remains uncertain. The CDR3 sequence is 15 residues long. The CDR3 spells CASSLAAYSQETQYF. The CDR3 region has the DNA TGTGCCAGCAGCTTGGCGGCCTACTCCCAAGAGACCCAGTACTTC.

This clonotype appeared a few times. Relative to the germline gene, one junction end is altered; a read error may explain this. This sequence joins TRBV4-3 and TRBJ2-4; tentatively, D is TRBD2 (6 bases). The CDR3 sequence is 15 residues long. Germline V gene sequence: CDR1 LGHNA, CDR2 YSLEER. CDR3 loop: CASSQPPGLESTLDF. In DNA form, the CDR3 reads TGCGCCAGCAGCCAACCACCGGGACTTGAGTCCACCTTAGACTTC.

V usage is TRBV6-6 and J usage is TRBJ1-1; tentatively, D is TRBD1 (5 bases). In germline, CDR1 is MNHNY, CDR2 SVGAGI (reference sequence). The CDR3 has 13 residues. V lost 8 bases to trimming and J lost 4 bases, with 14 bases between them. Written as DNA, the CDR3 is TGTGCCAGCGGACAAGCTTGGGGCACTGAAGCTTTCTTT. Protein sequence: CASGQAWGTEAFF.

In the case of this clonotype: A much larger clonotype is one base distant, so this may be a read error. The chain joins TRBV3-1 to TRBJ2-3; 8 positions match TRBD2. The CDR3 length is 15 residues. Germline V gene sequence: CDR1 LGHDT, CDR2 YNNKEL (reference sequence). Trimming took 4 bases from V and 8 from J; bases not matched to a gene: 11. CDR3 sequence (DNA): TGTGCCAGCAGCCTTCTGGGACTAGTGGAAGTTACGCAGTATTTT. Protein: CASSLLGLVEVTQYF.

This clonotype was recorded many times. The V and J genes are TRBV5-1 and TRBJ2-1; D is ambiguous. The V gene's germline CDR1 is SGHRS and CDR2 YFSETQ. This CDR3 comprises 14 residues. The germline V and J ends were trimmed by 0 bases and 8 bases, with 12 bases remaining between them. DNA of the CDR3: TGCGCCAGCAGCTTGGTGTTTAGCACCCATGAGCAGTTCTTC. Translated, it gives CASSLVFSTHEQFF.

The J gene is TRBJ1-5, the V gene TRBV27; D is uncertain. Trimming left V 4 bases short and J 2 bases short, with 12 bases between. This CDR3 region has 15 residues. CDR1 MNHEY and CDR2 SMNVEV come from the germline V gene (reference sequence). The CDR3 DNA is TGTGCCAGCAGTTACTCGACAAGAGGCAATCAGCCCCAGCATTTT. Residues: CASSYSTRGNQPQHF.

In this sample, this clonotype turned up many times. The CDR3 region is CASSPGALYEQYF. CDR3 nucleotides: TGTGCCAGCAGTCCGGGCGCCCTCTACGAGCAGTACTTC. The chain is built from TRBV27 and TRBJ2-7; the D is unclear. The CDR3 is 13 residues long. CDR1 and CDR2 (germline): MNHEY, SMNVEV (reference sequence). The V and J ends lost 5 bases and 3 bases respectively, with 11 bases between them.

The V and J genes are TRBV7-9 and TRBJ1-5; TRBD1 matches at 8 bases. The CDR3 runs 17 residues. From germline, CDR1 is SEHNR and CDR2 FQNEAQ (reference sequence). Trimming at V came to 3 bases and at J to 0 bases, leaving 7 bases not matched to a gene. CDR3 region: CASSFGQGSFSNQPQHF. The CDR3 DNA reads TGTGCCAGCAGCTTCGGACAGGGATCCTTTAGCAATCAGCCCCAGCATTTT.

Comments on this clonotype: This may come from a read error, since a much larger clone is one base off. The chain uses TRBV29-1 and TRBJ1-2, with 7 nucleotides matching TRBD1. J lost 3 bases, V lost 3 bases, and 4 bases had no gene match. CDR3 length: 13 residues. Germline loops: CDR1 SQVTM, CDR2 ANQGSEA. CDR3 DNA sequence: TGCAGCGTTGATAGACAGGGCGACTATGGCTACACCTTC. It translates to CSVDRQGDYGYTF.

As DNA, the CDR3 is TGCAGTGCTGGCCCTCGGGTGGCCGGCCGGGCAGATACGCAGTATTTT. It encodes CSAGPRVAGRADTQYF. This chain joins TRBV20-1 and TRBJ2-3; D unresolved. In germline, CDR1 is DFQATT, CDR2 SNEGSKA (reference sequence). The CDR3 totals 16 residues. V was pared by 5 bases and J by 4 bases, with 22 bases between.

Turning to this clonotype: No conserved phenylalanine or tryptophan ends this CDR3, so it is likely a read error. The chain links TRBV7-9 to TRBJ2-2; D unclear. Trimming cost V 5 bases and J 3 bases, with 7 bases left between them. CDR1 SEHNR and CDR2 FQNEAQ come from the germline V gene (reference sequence). The CDR3 extends over 13 amino acids. CDR3 sequence: CASSPDHTGELFI. The CDR3 region has the DNA TGTGCCAGCAGCCCGGACCACACCGGGGAGCTGTTTATT.

As concerns this clonotype: With a much larger clone just one base away, this may be a read error. The CDR3 is CAGSLGRASGPLSYEQYF. The CDR3 coding sequence is TGTGCCGGCAGCTTGGGTCGGGCTAGCGGGCCCCTCTCCTACGAGCAGTACTTC. The V and J genes are TRBV5-6 and TRBJ2-7, with 8 bases aligning to TRBD2. CDR1 is SGHDT and CDR2 is YYEEEE in the germline V gene. The CDR3 is 18 residues long.

With respect to this clonotype: With a much larger clone just one base away, this may be a read error. V gene TRBV29-1 combines with J gene TRBJ2-5, with D possibly being TRBD1 or TRBD2 (5 bases each). Germline lookup yields CDR1 SQVTM and CDR2 ANQGSEA. There are 16 residues in the CDR3. Written as DNA, the CDR3 is TGCCGCGTTGATAGTCGGGACGGGGTTTTTCAAGAGACCCAGTACTTC. Its translation: CRVDSRDGVFQETQYF.

This clonotype was picked up many times. The rearrangement links TRBV13 to TRBJ2-2; maybe TRBD1 (6 bases). The germline V gene encodes CDR1 PRHDT and CDR2 FYEKMQ (reference sequence). V dropped 2 bases and J dropped 5 bases, with 21 bases sitting between them. The CDR3 runs to 18 residues. The CDR3 spells CASSLRVSWTATTGELFF. CDR3 bases: TGTGCCAGCAGCTTAAGAGTTTCATGGACAGCTACGACCGGGGAGCTGTTTTTT.

This clonotype occurred many times. J is TRBJ1-1 and V is TRBV4-3, with 11 bases lining up with TRBD1. This CDR3 is built from 17 residues. Germline CDR1 is LGHNA and CDR2 is YSLEER. V shed 5 bases and J 1 base; nucleotides not matched to a gene: 9. CDR3 loop: CASSAWTGGVRNTEAFF. In DNA form, the CDR3 reads TGCGCCAGCAGCGCATGGACAGGGGGCGTTCGGAACACTGAAGCTTTCTTT.

This clonotype turned up a few times. This chain joins TRBV19 and TRBJ1-2, with a tentative D call TRBD1 (5 bases). The CDR3 covers 15 residues. V gave up 5 bases and J gave up 4 bases, with 17 bases separating them. Germline assignment: CDR1 LNHDA and CDR2 SQIVND (reference sequence). The CDR3 here is CASSPWGGEGYGYTF. CDR3 bases: TGTGCCAGTAGTCCCTGGGGGGGAGAAGGCTATGGCTACACCTTC.

CDR3 sequence (DNA): TGTGCCAGCAGTTATCTCAGCGGGGCTCTCCTCTACGAGCAGTACTTC. Protein product: CASSYLSGALLYEQYF. This chain joins TRBV6-2 or TRBV6-3 and TRBJ2-7; 7 positions agree with TRBD2. Looked up from germline, CDR1 is MNHEY and CDR2 is SVGEGT. This CDR3 has 16 amino acids. Losses at the gene ends were 3 bases for V and 3 bases for J; bases not matched to a gene: 11.

Only a few counts were recorded for this clonotype. The gene calls are TRBV2 and TRBJ2-3, with D unresolved. V was clipped by 9 bases and J by 3 bases, with 13 bases between them. The CDR3 spans 13 residues. CDR1 and CDR2 from the germline V gene are SNHLY and FYNNEI. CDR3 nucleotide sequence: TGTGCCAGAGCTAGAAGTTTTACAGATACGCAGTATTTT. Amino acids: CARARSFTDTQYF.

Points on this clonotype: The conserved final phenylalanine or tryptophan is absent from the CDR3, which likely points to a read error. The gene calls are TRBV6-5 and TRBJ1-1; 9 positions match TRBD1. The CDR3 is made up of 14 amino acids. Germline-derived CDR1 and CDR2 are MNHEY and SVGAGI. Losses at the gene ends were 6 bases for V and 4 bases for J; bases not matched to a gene: 6. Written as DNA, the CDR3 is TGTGCCAGCAGCCCGACAGGGGGAGGCACTGAAGCTTTCTTA. Translated, it gives CASSPTGGGTEAFL.

This clonotype was seen repeatedly, ten times or more. The chain uses TRBV7-8 and TRBJ1-5; possibly TRBD1 for D (5 bases). Germline CDR1 SGHVS, CDR2 FQNEAQ. The CDR3 sequence is 15 residues long. Deletions cut 2 bases from V and 7 bases from J, with 15 bases between. CDR3 sequence: CASSLLAGTGQPQHF. The CDR3, as DNA: TGTGCCAGCAGCTTATTGGCGGGAACAGGACAGCCCCAGCATTTT.

To note about this clonotype: One end of the junction is discordant with germline, which a read error may explain. This chain links TRBV24-1 with TRBJ2-3; maybe TRBD1 (5 bases). The length of the CDR3 is 14 residues. From germline, CDR1 is KGHDR and CDR2 SFDVKD. CDR3 nucleotides: TGTGCCACCGGTGATCAAAACGACAGAGATACGCAGTATTTT. This translates into CATGDQNDRDTQYF.

About this clonotype: Just one base apart from a much larger clone, this may be a read error. The chain employs TRBV5-1 and TRBJ2-7, with D perhaps TRBD1 (6 bases). The DNA matches TRBJ2-1 better at its end, which makes the J call doubtful. This CDR3 has 16 residues. Germline loops: CDR1 SGHRS, CDR2 YFSETQ. The CDR3 loop reads CASSLALTGNSYEQFF. As DNA, the CDR3 is TGCGCCAGCAGCTTAGCGCTTACAGGGAACTCCTACGAGCAGTTCTTC.

V usage is TRBV19 and J usage is TRBJ2-5, with 7 bases fitting TRBD2. This CDR3 has 13 residues. Germline CDR1 is LNHDA and CDR2 is SQIVND (reference sequence). V lost 6 bases and J lost 5; bases outside the gene matches: 6. CDR3 loop: CASRRRGDETQYF. In DNA, the CDR3 is TGTGCCAGTAGACGACGGGGGGACGAGACCCAGTACTTC.

CDR3 sequence: CASSRDAAEIEKLFF. DNA of the CDR3: TGCGCCAGCAGCAGGGACGCAGCCGAAATCGAAAAACTGTTTTTT. The chain combines TRBV4-3 with TRBJ1-4; D might be TRBD1 (5 bases). Germline assignment: CDR1 LGHNA and CDR2 YSLEER. The germline V and J ends were trimmed by 5 bases and 8 bases, with 18 bases remaining between them. The CDR3 sequence is 15 residues long.

This clonotype was recorded many times. This rearrangement joins TRBV27 to TRBJ2-2; D not certain. The V end was cut by 2 bases, the J end by 8 bases, with 6 bases between. There are 12 residues in the CDR3. Germline CDR1 MNHEY, CDR2 SMNVEV (reference sequence). CDR3 protein: CASSLRAGELFF. As DNA, the CDR3 is TGTGCCAGCAGTTTAAGGGCTGGGGAGCTGTTTTTT.

This clonotype was seen a few times. V gene TRBV4-3 combines with J gene TRBJ2-5, with no clear D. The V gene's germline CDR1 is LGHNA and CDR2 YSLEER. This CDR3 spans 13 amino acids. The V end was cut by 0 bases, the J end by 4 bases, with 6 bases between. The CDR3 DNA follows: TGCGCCAGCAGCCAAGATGTCTTAGAGACCCAGTACTTC. It is translated as CASSQDVLETQYF.

In the case of this clonotype: This sequence may be a read error, since a much larger clone differs from it by one base. The chain employs TRBV9 and TRBJ1-1; D not resolved. V lost 4 bases, J lost 6 bases, and 13 bases lay in between. Germline-derived CDR1 and CDR2 are SGDLS and YYNGEE. The CDR3 extends over 13 amino acids. CDR3 region: CASSPISLAEAFF. The CDR3 region has the DNA TGTGCCAGCAGCCCCATCAGTCTCGCTGAAGCTTTCTTT.

The CDR3 DNA reads as TGTGCCAGTAGTACGGACAGGGACGAAGCTTTCTTT. Its protein is CASSTDRDEAFF. The chain carries TRBV19 and TRBJ1-1, with TRBD1 matching 8 bases. V lost 4 bases, J lost 8 bases, and 3 bases stayed unmatched. CDR3 length equals 12 residues. The germline V gene encodes CDR1 LNHDA and CDR2 SQIVND (reference sequence).

This clonotype was detected ten times or more. The chain employs TRBV5-1 and TRBJ1-1; possibly TRBD1 for D (6 bases). Trimming removed 0 bases from V and 4 bases from J, with 10 bases in between. There are 14 residues in the CDR3. CDR1 is SGHRS and CDR2 is YFSETQ in the germline V gene. CDR3 DNA sequence: TGCGCCAGCAGCTTGGGATCGGGGGCCACTGAAGCTTTCTTT. Protein sequence: CASSLGSGATEAFF.

V gene TRBV6-5 combines with J gene TRBJ2-1; possibly TRBD2 for D (5 bases). The CDR3 has 15 amino acids. Trimming removed 6 bases at V and 2 bases at J, with 14 bases between. Looked up from germline, CDR1 is MNHEY and CDR2 is SVGAGI. The CDR3: CASSLTRVTYNEQFF. The CDR3 DNA follows: TGTGCCAGCAGCCTTACGAGGGTAACCTACAATGAGCAGTTCTTC.

This chain joins TRBV7-6 and TRBJ2-5; TRBD2 matches 9 bases. The CDR3 has 16 amino acids. Germline V gene data show CDR1 as SGHVS and CDR2 as FNYEAQ. The V gene end was trimmed by 1 base and the J gene end by 2 bases; junction bases not matched to a gene: 5. The CDR3 here is CASSLGLAALQETQYF. In nucleotides, the CDR3 is TGTGCCAGCAGCTTAGGACTAGCGGCCCTTCAAGAGACCCAGTACTTC.